Below, one TCR beta chain is given with its context. Its antigen remains undetermined. No qualities accompany the bases; no much larger clone lies one base away. This entry comes from a study of radiotherapy plus CTLA-4 blockade in lung cancer (dated by TCRdb to the late 2010s). General notes on the study: Among the enrolled patients, about 19% had an objective response, and about 29% reached disease control.

From its cysteine to its phenylalanine, the CDR3 spans 14 amino acids. CDR3 DNA is the only sequence kept; it has 42 bases, read in frame from the first base. The germline V and J ends show losses of 3 bases and 9 bases respectively, and no gene match explains 5 bases of the junction. Via the germline V gene (reference sequence), CDR1 is LNHDA and CDR2 SQIVND. The study tested focal radiation therapy combined with CTLA-4 blockade (ipilimumab) in patients with chemo-refractory metastatic non-small-cell lung cancer. The library came from the immunoSEQ multiplex PCR assay. The immuneACCESS repertoire file appears here via TCRdb, limited to in-frame rearrangements. These files lack a portion of the clones; in checked studies, under half of the deficit traces to unresolved V genes, and the cause of the others is not known. The sample yields 42,000 or so clones; more than 70% were counted once. Clones ranked in the top ten supply 20% to 25% of the sample.

On the study overall, not on this receptor specifically: Increased serum interferon-beta after radiation, together with early dynamic changes in blood T cell clones, were reported to be the strongest predictors of response. After treatment with radiotherapy and ipilimumab, TCR clones that originated in tumors expanded in peripheral blood.

The source is a human donor with non-small cell lung cancer that progressed on radiotherapy plus ipilimumab. The rearranged segments are TRBV19 and TRBJ1-6; 7 bases in the middle match TRBD1. Sequencing used peripheral blood, obtained from a patient treated with radiotherapy plus ipilimumab. At the DNA level, the sequence is TGTGCCAGTAGTATGGGACAGTTCGCTTCACCCCTCCACTTT. Its protein is CASSMGQFASPLHF.